Sequencing of this TCR beta chain was carried out in a study of T cell responses to AZD1222 COVID-19 vaccine. Study-wide background: Some second doses came at about 4 weeks and others at about 12 weeks; these were pooled. Study outcomes and limitations: Donors were chiefly white British, with a greater number of females, and clonal diversity was perhaps underestimated. Close to half of all spike-specific TCRs reportedly target regions of the variants that are unmutated. In all cases, repertoires were sampled only after the peak T cell response.

Sequencing was performed with immunoSEQ multiplex PCR; in TCRdb, only in-frame clones are kept and a portion is missing. This table has fewer than 150,000 clones, roughly nine tenths appearing once. In regard to this clone: Its antigen remains unknown.

The CDR3 length is 17 residues. V was trimmed by 4 bases and J by 0 bases, leaving 13 bases between them. Germline assignment: CDR1 KGHSH and CDR2 LQKENI. The sample was peripheral blood, taken on day 0 of AZD1222 vaccination. This sequence was found in an adult in good health. The gene calls are TRBV18 and TRBJ1-6; D is perhaps TRBD1 (6 bases). The CDR3 DNA sequence: TGTGCCAGCTCACATGGACAGAGCAGCTCCTATAATTCACCCCTCCACTTT. It translates to CASSHGQSSSYNSPLHF.